The source of this T cell receptor (beta chain) is a study of blood T cell repertoires in COVID-19. Study details: PBMCs, B-cell-depleted T cells, or T cells provided the cDNA or gDNA that made up the material.

The data were produced by immunoSEQ multiplex PCR, yet TCRdb's version contains in-frame clones alone and is incomplete. The data contain about 150,000 clones, over 75% of them singletons. The sequencing sample was made of peripheral blood. The clonotype was recovered from a woman aged 40 to 55 with acute or convalescent COVID-19.

Written as DNA, the CDR3 is TGTGCCAGCACCTTTGGCCGGCCAGGGCCCAATCAGCCCCAGCATTTT. It yields the protein CASTFGRPGPNQPQHF. The chain employs TRBV6-6 and TRBJ1-5; a possible D gene is TRBD1 (5 bases). The CDR3 runs 16 residues. The V gene lost 7 bases and the J gene lost 3 bases, with 19 bases spanning the gap. The V gene's germline CDR1 is MNHNY and CDR2 SVGAGI (reference sequence).